This TCR beta chain was obtained from a study of T cell repertoires in cytomegalovirus infection. A single record per CDR3 protein comes from TCRdb applying MiXCR to the reads. Among more than 45,000 distinct CDR3 sequences listed, more than 15% were seen once. As for this clonotype: Its specificity is not known.

The V gene's germline CDR1 is SGHDT and CDR2 YYEEEE. The CDR3 has 14 amino acids. Trimming took off 2 bases at V and 1 base at J, with 9 bases between the two ends. The sequencing used CD8+ T cells from cultured PBMCs, collected from culture after CMV antigen stimulation. The genes are TRBV5-6 and TRBJ1-1; D not resolved. The TCR sequence derives from a human donor in good health (CMV status not recorded). Some clones in this sample may be carry-over from other donors' samples. CDR3 coding DNA: TGTGCCAGCAGCTTTCCGACACAGAACACTGAAGCTTTCTTT. This sequence encodes CASSFPTQNTEAFF.